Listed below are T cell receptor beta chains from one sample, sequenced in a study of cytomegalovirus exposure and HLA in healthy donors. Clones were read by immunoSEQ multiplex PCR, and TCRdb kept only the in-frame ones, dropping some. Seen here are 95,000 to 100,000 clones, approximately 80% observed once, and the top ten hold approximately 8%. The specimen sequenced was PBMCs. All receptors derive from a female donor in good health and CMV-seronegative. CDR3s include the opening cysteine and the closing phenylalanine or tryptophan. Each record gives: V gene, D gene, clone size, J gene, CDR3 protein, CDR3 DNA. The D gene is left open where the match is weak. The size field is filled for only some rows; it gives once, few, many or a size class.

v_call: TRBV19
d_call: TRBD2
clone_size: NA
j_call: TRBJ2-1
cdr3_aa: CASSMVAGARNEQFF
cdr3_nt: TGTGCCAGTAGTATGGTGGCGGGAGCTAGAAATGAGCAGTTCTTC

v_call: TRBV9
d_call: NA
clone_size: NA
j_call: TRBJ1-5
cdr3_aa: CASSAAGAHQPQHF
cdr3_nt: TGTGCCAGCAGCGCGGCGGGCGCTCATCAGCCCCAGCATTTT

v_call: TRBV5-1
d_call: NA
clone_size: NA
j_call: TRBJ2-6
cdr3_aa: CASSSAQFSGANVLTF
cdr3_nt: TGCGCCAGCAGCTCGGCACAGTTCTCTGGGGCCAACGTCCTGACTTTC

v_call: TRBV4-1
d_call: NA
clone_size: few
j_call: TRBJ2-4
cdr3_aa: CASSQDPGLAKNIQYF
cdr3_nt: TGCGCCAGCAGCCAAGACCCAGGGCTGGCCAAAAACATTCAGTACTTC

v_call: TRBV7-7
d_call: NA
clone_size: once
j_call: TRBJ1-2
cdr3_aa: CASLHPGYTF
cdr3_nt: TGTGCTAGCTTACATCCCGGCTACACCTTC

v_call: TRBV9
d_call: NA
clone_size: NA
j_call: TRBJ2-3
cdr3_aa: CASSVDGRPTDTQYF
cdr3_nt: TGTGCCAGCAGCGTAGACGGGAGACCCACAGATACGCAGTATTTT

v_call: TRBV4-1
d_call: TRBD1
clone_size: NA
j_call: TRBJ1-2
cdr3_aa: CASSQDQRDRGDYGYTF
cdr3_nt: TGCGCCAGCAGCCAAGATCAGAGGGACAGGGGAGACTATGGCTACACCTTC

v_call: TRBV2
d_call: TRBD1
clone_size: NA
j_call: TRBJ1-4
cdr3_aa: CASSDSATGGGRRGEKLFF
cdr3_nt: TGTGCCAGCAGTGATTCGGCGACAGGGGGCGGTCGTAGGGGTGAAAAACTGTTTTTT

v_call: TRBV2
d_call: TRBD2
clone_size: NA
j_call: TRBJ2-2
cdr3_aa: CASSRTSGGSGELFF
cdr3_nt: TGTGCCAGCAGTCGGACTAGCGGGGGATCCGGGGAGCTGTTTTTT

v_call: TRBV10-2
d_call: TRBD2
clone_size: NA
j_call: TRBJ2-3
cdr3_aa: CASSESNLAGGITDTQYF
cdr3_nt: TGCGCCAGCAGTGAGTCCAATTTAGCGGGAGGAATCACAGATACGCAGTATTTT

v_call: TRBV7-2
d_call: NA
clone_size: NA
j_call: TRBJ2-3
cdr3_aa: CASSLAVRDTQYF
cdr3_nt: TGTGCCAGCAGCTTAGCGGTTCGGGATACGCAGTATTTT

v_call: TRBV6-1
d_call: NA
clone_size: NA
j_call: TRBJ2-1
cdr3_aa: CASTRPGVGEQFF
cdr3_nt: TGTGCCAGCACCCGACCGGGGGTCGGTGAGCAGTTCTTC

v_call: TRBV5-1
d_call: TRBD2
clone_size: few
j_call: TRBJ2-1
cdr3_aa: CASGGGGLVNEQFF
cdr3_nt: TGCGCCAGCGGCGGGGGGGGATTGGTCAATGAGCAGTTCTTC

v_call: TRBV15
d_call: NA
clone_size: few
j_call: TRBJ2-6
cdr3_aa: CATSRDLGDSGANVLTF
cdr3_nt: TGTGCCACCAGCAGAGATTTAGGGGACTCTGGGGCCAACGTCCTGACTTTC

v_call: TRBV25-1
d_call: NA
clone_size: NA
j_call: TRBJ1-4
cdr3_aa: CASTERGDSRGKLFF
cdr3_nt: TGTGCCAGCACTGAGAGAGGCGACTCTAGGGGAAAACTGTTTTTT

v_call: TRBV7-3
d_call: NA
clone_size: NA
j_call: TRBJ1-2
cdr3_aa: CASSLRPGLTINGYTF
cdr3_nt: TGTGCCAGCAGCTTACGGCCAGGGCTTACAATCAATGGCTACACCTTC

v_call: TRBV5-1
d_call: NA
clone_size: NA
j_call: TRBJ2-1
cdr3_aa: CASSRSGNGQFF
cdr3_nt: TGCGCCAGCAGTAGATCGGGGAATGGGCAGTTCTTC

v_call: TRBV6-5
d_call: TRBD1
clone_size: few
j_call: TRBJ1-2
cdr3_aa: CASSYQGGAAYGYTF
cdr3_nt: TGTGCCAGCAGTTACCAAGGGGGCGCAGCCTATGGCTACACCTTC

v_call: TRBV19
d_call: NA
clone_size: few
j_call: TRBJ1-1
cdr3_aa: CASSMRVAAGLYTEAFF
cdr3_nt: TGTGCCAGTAGTATGCGGGTCGCGGCAGGTTTGTACACTGAAGCTTTCTTT

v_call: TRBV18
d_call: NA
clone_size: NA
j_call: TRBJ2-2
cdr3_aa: CASSVTGNTGELFF
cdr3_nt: TGTGCCAGCTCAGTGACAGGGAACACCGGGGAGCTGTTTTTT

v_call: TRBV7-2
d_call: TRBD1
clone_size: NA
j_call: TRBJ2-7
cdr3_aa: CASSSTHRQGSLYEQYF
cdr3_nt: TGTGCCAGCAGCTCCACCCATAGACAGGGATCCTTATACGAGCAGTACTTC

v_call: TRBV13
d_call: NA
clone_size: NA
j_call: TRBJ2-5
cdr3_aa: CASSPLSDRIRETQYF
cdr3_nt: TGTGCCAGCAGCCCTCTGTCAGACAGAATAAGAGAGACCCAGTACTTC

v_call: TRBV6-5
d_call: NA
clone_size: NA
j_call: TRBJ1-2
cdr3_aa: CASSYMGPLYGYTF
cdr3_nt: TGTGCCAGCAGTTACATGGGCCCACTCTATGGCTACACCTTC

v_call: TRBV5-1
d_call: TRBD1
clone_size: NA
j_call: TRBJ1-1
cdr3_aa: CASSLGQGVNTEAFF
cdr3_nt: TGCGCCAGCAGCTTGGGTCAGGGGGTGAACACTGAAGCTTTCTTT

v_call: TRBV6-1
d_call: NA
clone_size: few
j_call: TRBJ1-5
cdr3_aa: CASKKIPGMGQPQHF
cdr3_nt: TGTGCCAGCAAAAAAATCCCAGGGATGGGTCAGCCCCAGCATTTT

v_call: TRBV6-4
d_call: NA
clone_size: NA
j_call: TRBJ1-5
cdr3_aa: CASIAAVNNQPQHF
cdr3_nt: TGTGCCAGCATCGCGGCAGTGAACAATCAGCCCCAGCATTTT

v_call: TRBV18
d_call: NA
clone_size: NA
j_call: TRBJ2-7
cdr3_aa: CASSPQGVNYEQYF
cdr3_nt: TGTGCCAGCTCACCACAAGGGGTTAACTACGAGCAGTACTTC

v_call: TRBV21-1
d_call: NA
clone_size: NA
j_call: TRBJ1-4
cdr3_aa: CASSKDRPGYGEKLFF
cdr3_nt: TGTGCCAGCAGCAAAGACCGTCCGGGATATGGGGAAAAACTGTTTTTT

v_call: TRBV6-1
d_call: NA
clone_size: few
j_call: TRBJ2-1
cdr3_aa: CAAFRLGRNDEQFF
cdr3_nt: TGTGCCGCATTCCGACTAGGGCGAAACGATGAGCAGTTCTTC